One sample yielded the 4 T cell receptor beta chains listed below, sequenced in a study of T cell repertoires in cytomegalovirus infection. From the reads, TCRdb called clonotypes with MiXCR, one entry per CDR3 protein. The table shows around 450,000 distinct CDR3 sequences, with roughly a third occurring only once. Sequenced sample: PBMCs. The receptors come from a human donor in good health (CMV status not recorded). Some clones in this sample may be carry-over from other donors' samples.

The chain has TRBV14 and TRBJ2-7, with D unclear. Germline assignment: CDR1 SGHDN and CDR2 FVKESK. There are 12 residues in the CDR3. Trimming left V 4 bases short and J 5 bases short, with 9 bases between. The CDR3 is CASSRTFNEQYF. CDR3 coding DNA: TGTGCCAGCAGCCGAACTTTTAACGAGCAGTACTTC.

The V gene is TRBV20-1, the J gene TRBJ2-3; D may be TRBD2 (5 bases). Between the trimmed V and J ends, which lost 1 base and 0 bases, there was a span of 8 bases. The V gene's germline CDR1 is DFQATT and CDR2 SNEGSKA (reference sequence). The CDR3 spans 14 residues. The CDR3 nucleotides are TGCAGTGCTAGAGTATGGACTAGCACAGATACGCAGTATTTT. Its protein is CSARVWTSTDTQYF.

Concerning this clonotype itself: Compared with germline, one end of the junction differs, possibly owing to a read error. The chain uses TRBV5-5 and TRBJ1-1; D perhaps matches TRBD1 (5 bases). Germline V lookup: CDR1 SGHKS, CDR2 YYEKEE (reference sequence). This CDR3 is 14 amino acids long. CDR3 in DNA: TGTGCCAGCAGTTTGGCCGCAGGGTACACTGAAGCTTTCTTT. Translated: CASSLAAGYTEAFF.

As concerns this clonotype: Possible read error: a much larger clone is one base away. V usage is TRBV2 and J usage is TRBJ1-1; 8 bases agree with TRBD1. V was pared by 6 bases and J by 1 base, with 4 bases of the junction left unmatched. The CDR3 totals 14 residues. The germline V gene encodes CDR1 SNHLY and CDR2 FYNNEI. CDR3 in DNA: TGTGCCAGCAGATTTGACAGGGGGAACACTGAAGCTTTCTTT. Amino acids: CASRFDRGNTEAFF.